The source of this T cell receptor (beta chain) is a study of blood T cell repertoires in COVID-19. Study-wide context: Whether acute or convalescent, the COVID-19 samples came from the United States, Italy and Spain. Nucleic acid was either cDNA or gDNA, and it came from T cells, B-cell-depleted T cells, or PBMCs.

Authors' data handling: Amplifying reference gene primers gave estimates of nucleated cell counts. Libraries were prepared by immunoSEQ multiplex PCR; TCRdb keeps only in-frame clonotypes and omits some of them. That table supplies the V and J calls and clone size; D and trimming were determined from the DNA. The sample shows about 43,000 clones, roughly 80% of them seen only once. Germline V gene lookup returns CDR1 SGHAT and CDR2 FQNNGV. This CDR3 has 13 residues. V lost 2 bases, J lost 5 bases, and 10 bases lay in between. The V gene is TRBV11-2, the J gene TRBJ2-7, with a weak D call TRBD1 (5 bases). Specimen: peripheral blood. This clonotype originated in a woman aged 60-75 years with acute or convalescent COVID-19. This chain's CDR3 is CASSLLRVDEQYF. For the CDR3, the DNA is TGTGCCAGCAGCTTACTCAGGGTGGACGAGCAGTACTTC. Drawing the rest from reference TRBV11-2 and TRBJ2-7, the complete variable domain is EAGVAQSPRYKIIEKRQSVAFWCNPISGHATLYWYQQILGQGPKLLIQFQNNGVVDDSQLPKDRFSAERLKGVDSTLKIQPAKLEDSAVYLCASSLLRVDEQYFGPGTRLTVT.